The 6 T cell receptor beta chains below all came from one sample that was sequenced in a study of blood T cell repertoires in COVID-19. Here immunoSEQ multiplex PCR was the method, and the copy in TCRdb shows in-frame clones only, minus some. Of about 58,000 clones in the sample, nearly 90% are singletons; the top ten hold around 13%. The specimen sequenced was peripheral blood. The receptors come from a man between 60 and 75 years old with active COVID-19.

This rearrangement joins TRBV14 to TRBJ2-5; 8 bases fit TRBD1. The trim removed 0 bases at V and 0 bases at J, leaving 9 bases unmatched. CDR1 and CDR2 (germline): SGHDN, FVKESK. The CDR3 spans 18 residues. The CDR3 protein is CASSQDHPGQDYQETQYF. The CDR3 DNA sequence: TGTGCCAGCAGCCAAGATCATCCGGGACAGGATTACCAAGAGACCCAGTACTTC.

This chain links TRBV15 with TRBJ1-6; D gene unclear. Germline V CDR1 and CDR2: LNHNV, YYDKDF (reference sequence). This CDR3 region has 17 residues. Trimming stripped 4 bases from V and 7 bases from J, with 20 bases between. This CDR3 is CATSTVGLRSQNSPLHF. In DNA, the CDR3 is TGTGCCACCAGCACCGTTGGACTGAGGTCTCAAAATTCACCCCTCCACTTT.

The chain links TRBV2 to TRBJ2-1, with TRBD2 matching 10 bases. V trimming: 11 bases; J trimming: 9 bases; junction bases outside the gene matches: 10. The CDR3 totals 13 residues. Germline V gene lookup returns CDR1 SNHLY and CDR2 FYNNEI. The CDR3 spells CAGTGTSDSEQFF. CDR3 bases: TGTGCCGGAACCGGGACTAGCGATTCTGAGCAGTTCTTC.

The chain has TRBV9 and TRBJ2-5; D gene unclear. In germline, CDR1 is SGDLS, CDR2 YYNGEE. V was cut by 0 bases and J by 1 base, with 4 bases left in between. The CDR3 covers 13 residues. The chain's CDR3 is CASSVGLQETQYF. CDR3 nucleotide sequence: TGTGCCAGCAGCGTAGGGCTCCAAGAGACCCAGTACTTC. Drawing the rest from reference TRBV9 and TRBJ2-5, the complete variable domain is DSGVTQTPKHLITATGQRVTLRCSPRSGDLSVYWYQQSLDQGLQFLIQYYNGEERAKGNILERFSAQQFPDLHSELNLSSLELGDSALYFCASSVGLQETQYFGPGTRLLVL.

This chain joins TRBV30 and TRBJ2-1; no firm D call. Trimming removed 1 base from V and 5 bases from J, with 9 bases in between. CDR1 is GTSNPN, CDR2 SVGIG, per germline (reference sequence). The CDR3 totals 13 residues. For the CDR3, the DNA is TGTGCCTGGAGTGGGAGAATTGACAATGAGCAGTTCTTC. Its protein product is CAWSGRIDNEQFF.

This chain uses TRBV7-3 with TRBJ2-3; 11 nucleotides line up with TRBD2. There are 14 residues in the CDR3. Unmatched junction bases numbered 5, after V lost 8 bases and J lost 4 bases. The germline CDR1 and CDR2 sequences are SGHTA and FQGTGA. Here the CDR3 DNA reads TGTGCCAGCTGTAGCGGGGGGGCGCCAGATACGCAGTATTTT. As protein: CASCSGGAPDTQYF.